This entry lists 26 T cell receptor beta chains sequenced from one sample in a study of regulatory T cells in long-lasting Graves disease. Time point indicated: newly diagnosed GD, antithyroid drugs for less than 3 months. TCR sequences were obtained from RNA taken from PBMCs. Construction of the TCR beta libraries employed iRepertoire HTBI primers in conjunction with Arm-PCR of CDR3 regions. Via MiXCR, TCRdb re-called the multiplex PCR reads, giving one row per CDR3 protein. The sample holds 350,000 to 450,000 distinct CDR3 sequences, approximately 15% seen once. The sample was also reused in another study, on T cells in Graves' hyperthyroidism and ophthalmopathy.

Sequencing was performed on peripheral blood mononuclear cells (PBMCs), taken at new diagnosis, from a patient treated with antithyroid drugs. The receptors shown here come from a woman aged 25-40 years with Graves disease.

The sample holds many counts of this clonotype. The CDR3 nucleotides read TGTGCCAGTAGGCTAGCGGGAGGTGAGACCCAGTACTTC. Residues: CASRLAGGETQYF. This chain uses TRBV19 with TRBJ2-5; 11 nucleotides line up with TRBD2. The V segment lost 6 bases and the J segment 5 bases; nucleotides outside the gene matches: 2. The CDR3 totals 13 residues. The germline V gene encodes CDR1 LNHDA and CDR2 SQIVND (reference sequence).

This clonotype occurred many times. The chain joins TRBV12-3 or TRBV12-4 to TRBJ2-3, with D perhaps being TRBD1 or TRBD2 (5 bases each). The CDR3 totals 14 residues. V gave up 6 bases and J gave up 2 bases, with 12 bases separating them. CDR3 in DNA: TGTGCCAGCAGCCCGGGACGGTACACAGATACGCAGTATTTT. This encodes CASSPGRYTDTQYF.

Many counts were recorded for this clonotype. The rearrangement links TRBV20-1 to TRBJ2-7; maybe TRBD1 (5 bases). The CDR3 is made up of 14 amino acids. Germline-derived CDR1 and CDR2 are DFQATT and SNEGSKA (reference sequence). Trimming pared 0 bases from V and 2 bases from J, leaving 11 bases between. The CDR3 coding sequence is TGCAGTGCTAGAGAGGCAGGGCGGACCTACGAGCAGTACTTC. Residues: CSAREAGRTYEQYF.

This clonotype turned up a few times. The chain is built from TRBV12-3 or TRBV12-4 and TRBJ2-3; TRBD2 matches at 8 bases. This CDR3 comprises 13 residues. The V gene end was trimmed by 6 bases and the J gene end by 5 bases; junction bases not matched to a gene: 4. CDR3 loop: CASRGLEVDTQYF. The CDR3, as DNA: TGTGCCAGCAGGGGACTAGAGGTAGATACGCAGTATTTT.

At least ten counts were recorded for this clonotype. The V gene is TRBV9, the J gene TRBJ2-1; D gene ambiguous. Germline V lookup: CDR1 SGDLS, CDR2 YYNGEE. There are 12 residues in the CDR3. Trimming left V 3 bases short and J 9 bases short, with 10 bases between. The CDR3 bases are TGTGCCAGCAGCGGTATTAGTAGTGAGCAGTTCTTC. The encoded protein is CASSGISSEQFF. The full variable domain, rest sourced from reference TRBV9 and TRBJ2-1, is DSGVTQTPKHLITATGQRVTLRCSPRSGDLSVYWYQQSLDQGLQFLIQYYNGEERAKGNILERFSAQQFPDLHSELNLSSLELGDSALYFCASSGISSEQFFGPGTRLTVL.

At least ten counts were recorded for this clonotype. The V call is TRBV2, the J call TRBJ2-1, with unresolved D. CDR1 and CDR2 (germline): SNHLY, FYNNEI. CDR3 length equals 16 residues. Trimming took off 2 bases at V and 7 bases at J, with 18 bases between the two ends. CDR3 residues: CASSETWSAPGNEQFF. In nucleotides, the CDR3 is TGTGCCAGCAGTGAAACTTGGTCAGCCCCGGGTAATGAGCAGTTCTTC.

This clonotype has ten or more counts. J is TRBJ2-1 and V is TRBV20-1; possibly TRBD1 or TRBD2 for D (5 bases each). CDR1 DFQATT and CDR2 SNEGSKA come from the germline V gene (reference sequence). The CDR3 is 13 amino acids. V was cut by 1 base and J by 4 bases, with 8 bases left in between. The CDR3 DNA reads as TGCAGTGCTAGAGGGGGGAGTTACAATGAGCAGTTCTTC. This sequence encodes CSARGGSYNEQFF.

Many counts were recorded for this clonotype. The CDR3 loop reads CASSLGGGEKGYTF. CDR3 nucleotides: TGTGCCAGCAGCTTAGGGGGTGGGGAAAAGGGCTACACCTTC. The rearrangement uses TRBV7-2 and TRBJ1-2; D is ambiguous. This CDR3 has 14 amino acids. V was clipped by 1 base and J by 8 bases, with 14 bases between them. Germline CDR1 SGHTA, CDR2 FQGNSA.

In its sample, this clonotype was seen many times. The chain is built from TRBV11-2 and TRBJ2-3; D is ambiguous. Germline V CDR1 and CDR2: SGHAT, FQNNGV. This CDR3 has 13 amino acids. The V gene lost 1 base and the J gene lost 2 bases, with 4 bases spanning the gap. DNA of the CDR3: TGTGCCAGCAGCTTAGCTGCCACAGATACGCAGTATTTT. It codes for CASSLAATDTQYF.

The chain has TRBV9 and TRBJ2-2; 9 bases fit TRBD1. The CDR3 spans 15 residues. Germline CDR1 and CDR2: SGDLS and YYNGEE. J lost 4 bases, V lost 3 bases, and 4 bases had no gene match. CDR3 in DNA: TGTGCCAGCAGCGGCGACAGGGGGGGCACCGGGGAGCTGTTTTTT. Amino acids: CASSGDRGGTGELFF.

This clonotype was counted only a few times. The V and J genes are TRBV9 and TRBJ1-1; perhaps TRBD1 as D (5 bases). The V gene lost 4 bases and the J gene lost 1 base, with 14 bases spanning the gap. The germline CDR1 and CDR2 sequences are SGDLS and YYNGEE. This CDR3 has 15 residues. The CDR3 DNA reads TGTGCCAGCAGCCTCCAGGACATCCAGAACACTGAAGCTTTCTTT. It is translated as CASSLQDIQNTEAFF. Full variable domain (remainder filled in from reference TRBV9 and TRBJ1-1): DSGVTQTPKHLITATGQRVTLRCSPRSGDLSVYWYQQSLDQGLQFLIQYYNGEERAKGNILERFSAQQFPDLHSELNLSSLELGDSALYFCASSLQDIQNTEAFFGQGTRLTVV.

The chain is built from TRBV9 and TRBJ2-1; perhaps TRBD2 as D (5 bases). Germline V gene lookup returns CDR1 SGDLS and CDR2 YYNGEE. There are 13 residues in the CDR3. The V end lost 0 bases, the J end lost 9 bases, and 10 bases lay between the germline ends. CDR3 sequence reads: CASSVGAGGEQFF. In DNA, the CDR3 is TGTGCCAGCAGCGTAGGGGCCGGAGGTGAGCAGTTCTTC. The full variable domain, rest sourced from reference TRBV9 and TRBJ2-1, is DSGVTQTPKHLITATGQRVTLRCSPRSGDLSVYWYQQSLDQGLQFLIQYYNGEERAKGNILERFSAQQFPDLHSELNLSSLELGDSALYFCASSVGAGGEQFFGPGTRLTVL.

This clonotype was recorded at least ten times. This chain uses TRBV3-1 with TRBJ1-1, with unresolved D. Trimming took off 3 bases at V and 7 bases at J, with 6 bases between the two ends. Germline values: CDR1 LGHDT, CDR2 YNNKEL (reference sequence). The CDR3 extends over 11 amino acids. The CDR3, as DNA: TGTGCCAGCAGCCAGGGTATTGAAGCTTTCTTT. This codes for CASSQGIEAFF.

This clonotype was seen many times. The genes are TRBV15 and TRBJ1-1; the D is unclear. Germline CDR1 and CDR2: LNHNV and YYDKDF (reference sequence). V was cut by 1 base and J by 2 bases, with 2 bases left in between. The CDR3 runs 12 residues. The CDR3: CATSRGNTEAFF. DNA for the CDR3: TGTGCCACCAGCAGAGGTAACACTGAAGCTTTCTTT.

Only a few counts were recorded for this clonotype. CDR3 nucleotides: TGTGCCAGCAGCAAGGACAGGGCCTCCAAAAACATTCAGTACTTC. This gives the protein CASSKDRASKNIQYF. The chain joins TRBV12-3 or TRBV12-4 to TRBJ2-4; 8 bases fit TRBD1. With 6 bases clipped from V and 2 bases from J, the junction kept 6 bases outside the gene matches. The CDR3 is made up of 15 amino acids.

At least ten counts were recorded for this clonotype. DNA of the CDR3: TGCGCCAGCAGCCAAGAAGGGGCTAGCGGGAACCAAGAGACCCAGTACTTC. Protein product: CASSQEGASGNQETQYF. The chain carries TRBV4-1 and TRBJ2-5; 9 positions match TRBD2. Trimming removed 0 bases from V and 0 bases from J; junction bases left unmatched: 5. Germline CDR1 MGHRA, CDR2 YSYEKL. The CDR3 is made up of 17 amino acids.

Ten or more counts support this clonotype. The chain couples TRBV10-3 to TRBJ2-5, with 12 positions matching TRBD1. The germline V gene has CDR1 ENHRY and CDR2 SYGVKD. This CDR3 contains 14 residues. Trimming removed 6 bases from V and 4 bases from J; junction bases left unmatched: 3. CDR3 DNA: TGTGCCATCAGACTGGGACAGGGGGCAGAGACCCAGTACTTC. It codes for CAIRLGQGAETQYF.

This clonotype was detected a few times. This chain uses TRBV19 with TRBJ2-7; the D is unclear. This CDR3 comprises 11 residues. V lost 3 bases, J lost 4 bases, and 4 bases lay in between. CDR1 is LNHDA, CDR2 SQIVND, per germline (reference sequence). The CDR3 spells CASSMGYEQYF. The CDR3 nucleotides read TGTGCCAGTAGTATGGGTTACGAGCAGTACTTC.

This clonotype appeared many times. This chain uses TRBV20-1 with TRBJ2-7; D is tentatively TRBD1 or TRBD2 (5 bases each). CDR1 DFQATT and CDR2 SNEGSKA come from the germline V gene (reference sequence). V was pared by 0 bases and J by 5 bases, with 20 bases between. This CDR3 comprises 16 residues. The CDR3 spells CSARDPRDPRFDEQYF. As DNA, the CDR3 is TGCAGTGCTAGAGACCCCCGGGACCCACGTTTCGACGAGCAGTACTTC.

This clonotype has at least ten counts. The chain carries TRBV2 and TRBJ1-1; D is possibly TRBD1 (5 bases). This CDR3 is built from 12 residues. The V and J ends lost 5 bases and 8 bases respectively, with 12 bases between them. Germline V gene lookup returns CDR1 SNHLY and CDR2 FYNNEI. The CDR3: CASSTRGLEAFF. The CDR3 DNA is TGTGCCAGCAGTACCCGGGGACTCGAAGCTTTCTTT.

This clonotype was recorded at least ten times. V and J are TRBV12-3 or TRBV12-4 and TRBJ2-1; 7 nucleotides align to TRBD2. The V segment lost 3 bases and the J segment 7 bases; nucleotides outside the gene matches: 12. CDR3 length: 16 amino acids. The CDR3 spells CASSLNVGEGRNEQFF. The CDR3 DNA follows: TGTGCCAGCAGTTTGAATGTGGGGGAGGGCCGGAATGAGCAGTTCTTC.

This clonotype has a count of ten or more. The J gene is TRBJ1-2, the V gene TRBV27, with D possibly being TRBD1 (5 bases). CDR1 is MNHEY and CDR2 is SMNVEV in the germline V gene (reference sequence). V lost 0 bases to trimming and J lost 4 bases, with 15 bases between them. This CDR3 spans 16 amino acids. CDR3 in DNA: TGTGCCAGCAGTTTATCGGGCGACAGAACCGGCTATGGCTACACCTTC. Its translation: CASSLSGDRTGYGYTF.

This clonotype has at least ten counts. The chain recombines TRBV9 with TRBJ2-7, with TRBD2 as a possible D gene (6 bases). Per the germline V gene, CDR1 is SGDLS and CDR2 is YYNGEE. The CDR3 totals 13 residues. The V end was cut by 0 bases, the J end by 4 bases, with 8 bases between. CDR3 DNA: TGTGCCAGCAGCGTAGGGGGGGAGTACGAGCAGTACTTC. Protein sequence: CASSVGGEYEQYF.

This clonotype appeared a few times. The CDR3 DNA sequence: TGTGCCAGCAGCCCCCCGTGGGGGGCCGAAAAACTGTTTTTT. The encoded protein is CASSPPWGAEKLFF. The chain employs TRBV7-9 and TRBJ1-4; TRBD1 is a possible D gene (6 bases). V was clipped by 5 bases and J by 8 bases, with 15 bases between them. CDR1 and CDR2 from the germline V gene are SEHNR and FQNEAQ (reference sequence). CDR3 size: 14 residues.

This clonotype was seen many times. In nucleotides, the CDR3 is TGTGCCAGCAGCCAACAGGGACTAGCGGGATCAACAGATACGCAGTATTTT. Residues: CASSQQGLAGSTDTQYF. The chain joins TRBV3-1 to TRBJ2-3; TRBD2 agrees at 13 bases. CDR3 length: 17 amino acids. Trimming removed 2 bases from V and 3 bases from J; junction bases left unmatched: 5. CDR1 and CDR2 from the germline V gene are LGHDT and YNNKEL (reference sequence).

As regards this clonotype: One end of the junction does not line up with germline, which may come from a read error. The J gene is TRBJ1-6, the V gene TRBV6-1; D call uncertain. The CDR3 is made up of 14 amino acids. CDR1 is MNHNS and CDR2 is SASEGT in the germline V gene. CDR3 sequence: CASSEDAGGSPLHF. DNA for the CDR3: TGTGCCAGCAGCGAAGACGCAGGCGGTTCACCCCTCCACTTT.